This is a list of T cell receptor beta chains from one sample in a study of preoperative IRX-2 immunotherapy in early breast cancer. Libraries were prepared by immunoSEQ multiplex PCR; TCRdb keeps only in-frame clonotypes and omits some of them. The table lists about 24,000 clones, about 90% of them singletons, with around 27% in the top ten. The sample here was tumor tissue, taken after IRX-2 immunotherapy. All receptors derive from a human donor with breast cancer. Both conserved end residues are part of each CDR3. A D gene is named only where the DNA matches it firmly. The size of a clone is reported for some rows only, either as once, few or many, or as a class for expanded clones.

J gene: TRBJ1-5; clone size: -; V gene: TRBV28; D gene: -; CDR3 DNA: TGTGCCAGCAGTTGGACGGACGGGAGCAATCAGCCCCAGCATTTT; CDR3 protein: CASSWTDGSNQPQHF
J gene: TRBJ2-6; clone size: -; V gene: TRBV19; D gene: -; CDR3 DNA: TGTGCCAGTAGTGGAAGGGGGGGGTTTATCTCTGGGGCCAACGTCCTGACTTTC; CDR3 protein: CASSGRGGFISGANVLTF
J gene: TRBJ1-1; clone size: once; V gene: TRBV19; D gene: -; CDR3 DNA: TGTGCCAGTAGTCCCCTTCGGGGTGCGAACACTGAAGCTTTCTTT; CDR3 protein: CASSPLRGANTEAFF
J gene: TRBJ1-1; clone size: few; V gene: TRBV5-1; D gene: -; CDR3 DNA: TGCGCCAGCAGCTTGGAGTGGGGAAGGACTGAAGCTTTCTTT; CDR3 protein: CASSLEWGRTEAFF
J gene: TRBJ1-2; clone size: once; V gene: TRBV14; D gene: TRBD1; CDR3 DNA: TGTGCCAGCAGCCAAAAGTCCGGGACAGGGATCTATGGCTACACCTTC; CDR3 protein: CASSQKSGTGIYGYTF
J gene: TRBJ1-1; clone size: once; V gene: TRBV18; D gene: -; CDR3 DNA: TGTGCCAGCTCACCCGGCAGGGGCCCTGAAGCTTTCTTT; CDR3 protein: CASSPGRGPEAFF
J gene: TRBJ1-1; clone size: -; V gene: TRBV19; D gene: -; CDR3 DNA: TGTGCCAGTAGTACCGGGGCCAGGGGATTTCCCCGAGCTTTCTTT; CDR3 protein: CASSTGARGFPRAFF
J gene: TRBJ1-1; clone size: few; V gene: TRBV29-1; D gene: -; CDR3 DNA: TGCAGCGCTACGGGTCTCAGAGGGGACACTGAAGCTTTCTTT; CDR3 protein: CSATGLRGDTEAFF
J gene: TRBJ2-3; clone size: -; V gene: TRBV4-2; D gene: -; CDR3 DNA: TGTGCCAGCAGCCAAGAGGGAACCACAGATACGCAGTATTTT; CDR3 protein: CASSQEGTTDTQYF
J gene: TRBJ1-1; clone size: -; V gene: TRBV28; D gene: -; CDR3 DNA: TGTGCCAGCAGTCCCGAAGCGACAGGTCGGGGAGCTTTCTTT; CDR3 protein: CASSPEATGRGAFF
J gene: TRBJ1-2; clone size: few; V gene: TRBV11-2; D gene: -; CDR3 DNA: TGTGCCAGCAGCCAAGGACGGTTCTATGGCTACACCTTC; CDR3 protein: CASSQGRFYGYTF
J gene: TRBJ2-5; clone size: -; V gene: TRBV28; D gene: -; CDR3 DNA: TGTGCCAGCAGTAAAACACCAGGGCCCCAGTACTTC; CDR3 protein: CASSKTPGPQYF
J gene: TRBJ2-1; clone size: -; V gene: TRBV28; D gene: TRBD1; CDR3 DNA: TGTGCCAGCAGTTTATTAGGGACAGGGGGGATTAATGAGCAGTTCTTC; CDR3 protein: CASSLLGTGGINEQFF
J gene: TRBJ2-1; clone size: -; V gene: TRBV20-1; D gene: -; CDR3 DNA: TGCAGTGCTAGATTTGTATATGAGCAGTTCTTC; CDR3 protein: CSARFVYEQFF
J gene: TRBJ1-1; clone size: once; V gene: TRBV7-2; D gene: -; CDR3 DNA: TGTGCCAGCAGCGATGGGGGGGGAATGCGATCTTTCTTT; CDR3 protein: CASSDGGGMRSFF
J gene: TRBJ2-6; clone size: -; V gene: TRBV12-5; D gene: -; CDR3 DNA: TGTGCTAGTGGCCACGGGAACTCTGGGGCCAACGTCCTGACTTTC; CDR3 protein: CASGHGNSGANVLTF
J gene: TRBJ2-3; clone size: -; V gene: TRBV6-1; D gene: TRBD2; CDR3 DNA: TGTGCCAGCCAATTAGCGGGGGGGCCGGGAGATACGCAGTATTTT; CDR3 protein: CASQLAGGPGDTQYF
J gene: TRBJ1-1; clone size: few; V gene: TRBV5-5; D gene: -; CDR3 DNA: TGTGCCAGCAGCTTGGTCGGTAGGGCCAGGGAAGCTTTCTTT; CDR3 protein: CASSLVGRAREAFF
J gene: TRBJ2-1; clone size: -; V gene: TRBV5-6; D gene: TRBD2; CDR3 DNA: TGTGCCAGCAGCTTGCCTAGCGGGGGGGTTGGTGAGCAGTTCTTC; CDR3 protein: CASSLPSGGVGEQFF
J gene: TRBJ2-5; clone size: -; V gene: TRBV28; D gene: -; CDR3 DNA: TGTGCCAGCCGAGCATCGGGAGAGACCCAGTACTTC; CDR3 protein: CASRASGETQYF
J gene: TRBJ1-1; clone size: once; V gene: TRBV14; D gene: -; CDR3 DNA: TGTGCCAGCAGCTTTGACACAGTGAACACTGAAGCTTTCTTT; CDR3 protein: CASSFDTVNTEAFF
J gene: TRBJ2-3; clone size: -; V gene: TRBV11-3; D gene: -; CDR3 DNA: TGTGCCAGCAGCTTAGTAGGGGAAAGCCAGGGCACAGATACGCAGTATTTT; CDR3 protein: CASSLVGESQGTDTQYF
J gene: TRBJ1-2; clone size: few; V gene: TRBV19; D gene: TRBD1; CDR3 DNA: TGTGCCAGTAGTAGACAGGGGTTCACCTTC; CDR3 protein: CASSRQGFTF
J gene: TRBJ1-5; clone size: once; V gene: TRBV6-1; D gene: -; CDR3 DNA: TGTGCCAGCAGTGACAACATATTTTATCAGCCCCAGCATTTT; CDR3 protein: CASSDNIFYQPQHF
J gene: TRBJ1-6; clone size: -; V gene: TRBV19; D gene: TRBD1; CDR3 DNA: TGTGCCAGTAGAAAGGGACAGGGGGTTAATTCACCCCTCCACTTT; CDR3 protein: CASRKGQGVNSPLHF
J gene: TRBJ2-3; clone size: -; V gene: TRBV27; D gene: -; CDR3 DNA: TGTGCCAGCAGTCCCAGGACCACTGGGGGAGATACGCAGTATTTT; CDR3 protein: CASSPRTTGGDTQYF
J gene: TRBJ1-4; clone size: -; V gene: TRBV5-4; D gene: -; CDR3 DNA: TGTGCCAGCAGCTTGTCAGGTTCCGGGTTGGAAAAACTGTTTTTT; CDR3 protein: CASSLSGSGLEKLFF
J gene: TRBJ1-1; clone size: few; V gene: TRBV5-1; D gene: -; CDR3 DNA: TGCGCCAGCAGCCCGACATACCTGAACACTGAAGCTTTCTTT; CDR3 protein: CASSPTYLNTEAFF
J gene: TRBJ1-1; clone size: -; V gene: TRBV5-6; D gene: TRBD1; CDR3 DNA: TGTGCCAGCAGCCTAGGAGGACAGGCGGGCACTGAAGCTTTCTTT; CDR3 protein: CASSLGGQAGTEAFF
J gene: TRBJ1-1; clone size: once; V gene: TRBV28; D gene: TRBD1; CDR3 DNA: TGTGCCAGCATTCACGACAGGGGAAACACTGAAGCTTTCTTT; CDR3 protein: CASIHDRGNTEAFF
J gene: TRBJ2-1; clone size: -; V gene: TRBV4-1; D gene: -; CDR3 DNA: TGCGCCAGCAGCCTACAAACCCCCGCCGGGACGTTAAGGAATGAGCAGTTCTTC; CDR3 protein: CASSLQTPAGTLRNEQFF
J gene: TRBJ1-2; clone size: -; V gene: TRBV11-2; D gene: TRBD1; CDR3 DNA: TGTGCCAGCAGCTGGGACCGGGACAGCAGTGGCTACACCTTC; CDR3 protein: CASSWDRDSSGYTF
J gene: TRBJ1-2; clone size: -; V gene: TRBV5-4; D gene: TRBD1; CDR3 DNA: TGTGCCAGCAGCAAGACAGGGTTGGGGGGCTACACCTTC; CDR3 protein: CASSKTGLGGYTF
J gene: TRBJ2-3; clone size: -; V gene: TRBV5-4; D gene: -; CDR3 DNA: TGTGCCAGCAGCTTCTGGTTTGATACGCAGTATTTT; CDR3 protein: CASSFWFDTQYF
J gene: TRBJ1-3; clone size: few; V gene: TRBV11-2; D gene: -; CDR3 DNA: TGTGCCAGCAGCTTAGTGGAATACCCTGGAAACACCATATATTTT; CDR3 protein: CASSLVEYPGNTIYF
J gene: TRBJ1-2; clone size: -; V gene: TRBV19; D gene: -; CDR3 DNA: TGTGCCAGTAGTATAACAGGGTGGCCCAACTATGGCTACACCTTC; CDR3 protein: CASSITGWPNYGYTF
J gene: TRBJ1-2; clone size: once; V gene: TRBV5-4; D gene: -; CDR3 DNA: TGTGCCAGCAGCCCGGGCGGGGCGTTGGACTATGGCTACACCTTC; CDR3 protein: CASSPGGALDYGYTF
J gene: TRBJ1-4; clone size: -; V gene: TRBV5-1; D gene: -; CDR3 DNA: TGCGCCAGCAGCTTGGACAGGGTCGGGGAAAAACTGTTTTTT; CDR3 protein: CASSLDRVGEKLFF
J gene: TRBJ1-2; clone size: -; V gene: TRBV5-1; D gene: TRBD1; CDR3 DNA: TGCGCCAGCAGCTCTGAGGTCCAGGGGGTGGGTGGCTACACCTTC; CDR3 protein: CASSSEVQGVGGYTF
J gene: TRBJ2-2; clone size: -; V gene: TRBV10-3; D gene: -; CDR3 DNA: TGTGCCATCAGTGGGCAGGCCCCGGGCACCGGGGAGCTGTTTTTT; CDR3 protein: CAISGQAPGTGELFF
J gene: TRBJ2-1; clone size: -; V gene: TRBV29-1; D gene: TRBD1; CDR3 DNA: TGCAGCTCCGGACAGGGGGGCAATGAGCAGTTCTTC; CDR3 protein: CSSGQGGNEQFF
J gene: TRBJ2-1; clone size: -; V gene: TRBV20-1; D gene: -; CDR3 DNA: TGCAGTGCTAGATCCGACAATGAGCAGTTCTTC; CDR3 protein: CSARSDNEQFF
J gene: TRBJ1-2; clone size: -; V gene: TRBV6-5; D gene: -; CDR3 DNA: TGTGCCAGCTACTCCCGGCGGGGCTATGGCTACACCTTC; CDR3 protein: CASYSRRGYGYTF
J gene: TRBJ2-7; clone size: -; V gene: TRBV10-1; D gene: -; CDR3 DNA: TGCGCCAGCAGTGAGTCCTCCCGGGGATACTACGAGCAGTACTTC; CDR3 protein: CASSESSRGYYEQYF
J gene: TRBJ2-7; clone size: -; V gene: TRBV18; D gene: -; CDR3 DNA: TGTGCCAGCTCACCTGCTAGGGGGTACGAGCAGTACTTC; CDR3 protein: CASSPARGYEQYF
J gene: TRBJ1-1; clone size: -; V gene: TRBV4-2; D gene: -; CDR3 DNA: TGTGCCAGCAGCCAAGACGGGACATACAGCACTGAAGCTTTCTTT; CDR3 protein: CASSQDGTYSTEAFF
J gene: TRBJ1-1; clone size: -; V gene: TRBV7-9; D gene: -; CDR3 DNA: TGTGCCAGCAGCTTAGCATCCTTTACTGAAGCTTTCTTT; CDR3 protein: CASSLASFTEAFF
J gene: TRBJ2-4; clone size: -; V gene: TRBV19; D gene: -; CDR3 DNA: TGTGCCAGTAGTATTCAGGGAAACATTCAGTACTTC; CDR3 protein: CASSIQGNIQYF
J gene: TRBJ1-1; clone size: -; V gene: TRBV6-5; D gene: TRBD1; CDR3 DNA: TGTGCCAGCAGTTACTCTGGGGACAGGGAAAGGGCTTTCTTT; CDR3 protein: CASSYSGDRERAFF
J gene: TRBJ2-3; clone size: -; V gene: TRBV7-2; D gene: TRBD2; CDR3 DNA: TGTGCCAGCAGCCATGGGGCGGGGGGACATAGCACAGATACGCAGTATTTT; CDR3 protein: CASSHGAGGHSTDTQYF
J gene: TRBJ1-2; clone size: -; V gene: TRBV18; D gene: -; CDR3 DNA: TGTGCCAGCTCACCAGGACAGCCGATCTATGGCTACACCTTC; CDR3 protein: CASSPGQPIYGYTF
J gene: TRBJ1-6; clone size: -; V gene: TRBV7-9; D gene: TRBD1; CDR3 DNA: TGTGCCAGCACCCATGACAGGGTAGGCTCACCCCTCCACTTT; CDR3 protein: CASTHDRVGSPLHF
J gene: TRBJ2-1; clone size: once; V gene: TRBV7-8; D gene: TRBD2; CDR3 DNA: TGTGCCAGCAGCCCAAGTAGCGGGGGGGCGTACAATGAGCAGTTCTTC; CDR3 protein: CASSPSSGGAYNEQFF
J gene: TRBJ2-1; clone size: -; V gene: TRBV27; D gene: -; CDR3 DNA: TGTGCCAGCAGTACCGGGACGGCGAAGCAGTTCTTC; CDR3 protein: CASSTGTAKQFF
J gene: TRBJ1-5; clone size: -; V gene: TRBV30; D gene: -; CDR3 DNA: TGTGCCTGCACACGTGACAGTAGCAATCAGCCCCAGCATTTT; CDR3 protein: CACTRDSSNQPQHF
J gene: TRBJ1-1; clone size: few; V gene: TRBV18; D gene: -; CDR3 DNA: TGTGCCAGCTCACCAGACAGTTTCACTGAAGCTTTCTTT; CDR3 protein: CASSPDSFTEAFF
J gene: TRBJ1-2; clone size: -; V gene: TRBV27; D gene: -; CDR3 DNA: TGTGCCAGCAGTTTTAGGGAGCGGGCTGGCTACACCTTC; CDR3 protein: CASSFRERAGYTF